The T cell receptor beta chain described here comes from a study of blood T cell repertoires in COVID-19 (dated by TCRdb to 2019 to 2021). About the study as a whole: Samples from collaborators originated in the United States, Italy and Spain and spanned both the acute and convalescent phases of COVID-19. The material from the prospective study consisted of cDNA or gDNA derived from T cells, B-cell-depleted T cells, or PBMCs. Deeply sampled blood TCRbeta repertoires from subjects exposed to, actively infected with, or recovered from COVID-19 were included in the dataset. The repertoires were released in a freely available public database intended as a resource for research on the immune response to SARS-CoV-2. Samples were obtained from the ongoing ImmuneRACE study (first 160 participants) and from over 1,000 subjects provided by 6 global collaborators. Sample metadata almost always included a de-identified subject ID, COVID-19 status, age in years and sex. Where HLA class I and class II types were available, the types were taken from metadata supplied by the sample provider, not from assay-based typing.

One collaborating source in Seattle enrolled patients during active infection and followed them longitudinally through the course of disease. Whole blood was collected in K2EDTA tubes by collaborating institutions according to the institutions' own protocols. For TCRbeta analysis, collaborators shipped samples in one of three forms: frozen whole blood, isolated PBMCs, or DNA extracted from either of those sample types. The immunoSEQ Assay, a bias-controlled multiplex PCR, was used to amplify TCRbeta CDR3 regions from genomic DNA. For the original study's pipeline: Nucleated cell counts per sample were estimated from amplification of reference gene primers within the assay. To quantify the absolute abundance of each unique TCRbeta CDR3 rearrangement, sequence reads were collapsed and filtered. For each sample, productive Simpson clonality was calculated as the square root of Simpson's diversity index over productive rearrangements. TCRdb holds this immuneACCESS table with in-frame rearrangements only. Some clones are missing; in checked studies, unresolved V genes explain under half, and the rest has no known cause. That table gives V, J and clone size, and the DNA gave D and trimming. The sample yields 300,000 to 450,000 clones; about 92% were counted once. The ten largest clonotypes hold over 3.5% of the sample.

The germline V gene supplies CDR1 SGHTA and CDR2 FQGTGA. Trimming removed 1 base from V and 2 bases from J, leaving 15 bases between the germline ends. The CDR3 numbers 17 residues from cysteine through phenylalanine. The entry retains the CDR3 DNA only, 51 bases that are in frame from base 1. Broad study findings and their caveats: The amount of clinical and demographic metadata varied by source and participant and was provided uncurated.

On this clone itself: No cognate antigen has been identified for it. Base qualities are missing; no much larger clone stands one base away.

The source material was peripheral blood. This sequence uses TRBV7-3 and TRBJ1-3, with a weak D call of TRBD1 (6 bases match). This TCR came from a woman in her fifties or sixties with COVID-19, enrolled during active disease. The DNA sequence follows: TGTGCCAGCAGCTTAAGCCCCGGGGGGGGGCCTGGAAACACCATATATTTT. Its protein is CASSLSPGGGPGNTIYF.